This TCR beta chain was recovered during a study of blood T cell repertoires in COVID-19. Study in general: Acute and convalescent COVID-19 samples came from the United States, Italy and Spain. The cDNA or gDNA used as material had been derived from T cells, B-cell-depleted T cells, or PBMCs.

V shed 0 bases and J shed 8 bases, with 16 bases lying between them. The length of the CDR3 is 15 residues. The V gene's germline CDR1 is LGHDT and CDR2 YNNKEL (reference sequence). This clone was seen a handful of times. Original processing notes: Amplification of reference gene primers was used by the study to estimate nucleated cell counts. Assay: immunoSEQ multiplex PCR; the TCRdb copy retains only in-frame clones and omits some. That table gives V, J and clone size, and the DNA gave D and trimming. The repertoire holds about 190,000 clones, with around 85% as singletons. The sequenced material came from peripheral blood. The chain links TRBV3-1 (or the pseudogene TRBV3-2) to TRBJ1-2; unclear D gene. The source is a man aged 50 or older who had recovered from COVID-19. The CDR3 DNA sequence: TGTGCCAGCAGCCAAGATCTGGCGGCCCCCCGGGGCTACACCTTC. Translating it yields CASSQDLAAPRGYTF.